This T cell receptor (beta chain) was sequenced for a study of technical replicates of blood from a handful of donors. This CDR3 spans 15 amino acids. Trimming left V 4 bases short and J 1 base short, with 13 bases between. The V gene's germline CDR1 is SEHNR and CDR2 FQNEAQ (reference sequence). The method was immunoSEQ multiplex PCR; TCRdb's version includes in-frame clones alone and lacks a portion of them. The profile shows 60,000 to 80,000 clones, under 90% of them singletons. The genes are TRBV7-9 and TRBJ1-1; D gene unclear. The sample comprised PBMCs. The receptor comes from a human donor in good health. Some clones in this sample may be carry-over from other donors' samples. The CDR3 nucleotides read TGTGCCAGCAGCTCCTGGGAGGTGACGAACACTGAAGCTTTCTTT. Translating gives CASSSWEVTNTEAFF.